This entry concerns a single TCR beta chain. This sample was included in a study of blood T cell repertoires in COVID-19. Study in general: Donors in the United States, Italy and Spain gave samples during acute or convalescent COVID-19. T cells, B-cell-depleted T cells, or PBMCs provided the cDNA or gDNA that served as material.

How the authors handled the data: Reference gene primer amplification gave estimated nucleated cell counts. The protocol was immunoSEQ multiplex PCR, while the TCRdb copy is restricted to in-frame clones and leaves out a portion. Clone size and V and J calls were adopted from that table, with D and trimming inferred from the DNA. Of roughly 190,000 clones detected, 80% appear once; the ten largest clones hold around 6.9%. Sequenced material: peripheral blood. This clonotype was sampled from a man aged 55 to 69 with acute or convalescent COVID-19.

DNA for the CDR3: TGTGCCAGCAGCTTAGAACGAGGCAGCGGGGGCTATGGCTACACCTTC. This sequence encodes CASSLERGSGGYGYTF. The V call is TRBV7-9, the J call TRBJ1-2; D may be TRBD1 (5 bases). The germline CDR1 and CDR2 sequences are SEHNR and FQNEAQ (reference sequence). The V end was cut by 1 base, the J end by 4 bases, with 16 bases between. This CDR3 comprises 16 residues.